This T cell receptor beta chain originates from a study of T cell responses to AZD1222 COVID-19 vaccine. Whole-study findings and limits: Repertoires were obtained solely post-peak T cell response. White British ancestry dominated among donors, who included more females, and clonal diversity was possibly underestimated. CD4 TCRs linked to vaccination spanned spike, dominating at 160-218 and 743-854.

Assay used: immunoSEQ multiplex PCR; TCRdb lists only in-frame clones, some missing. The data contain fewer than 200,000 clones, more than 75% of them singletons. V shed 1 base and J shed 0 bases, with 2 bases lying between them. CDR1 SGHNT and CDR2 YENEEA come from the germline V gene. The length of the CDR3 is 13 residues. Worth noting for this clone: No antigen is known for it.

Doses given second, at about 4 or about 12 weeks, were pooled. This TCR was sampled from an adult who received the AZD1222 COVID-19 vaccine. J is TRBJ2-3 and V is TRBV11-3; D unclear. Sequencing was performed on peripheral blood, taken 28 days after the second AZD1222 dose. CDR3 sequence: CASSLVSTDTQYF. CDR3 nucleotides: TGTGCCAGCAGCTTAGTAAGCACAGATACGCAGTATTTT. The full variable domain, in which reference TRBV11-3 and TRBJ2-3 provide the parts outside the CDR3, is EAGVVQSPRYKIIEKKQPVAFWCNPISGHNTLYWYLQNLGQGPELLIRYENEEAVDDSQLPKDRFSAERLKGVDSTLKIQPAELGDSAVYLCASSLVSTDTQYFGPGTRLTVL.